This is a list of T cell receptor beta chains from one sample in a study of T cell changes during pregnancy in multiple sclerosis. Profiling relied on immunoSEQ multiplex PCR, and the TCRdb table lists in-frame clones only, not all of them. Of 49,000 or so clones listed, 92% are singletons. The sample was peripheral blood, taken in the third trimester of pregnancy. The receptors stem from a female donor with multiple sclerosis, enrolled in a pregnancy study. Both conserved end residues are part of each CDR3. Each record gives: J gene, CDR3 length, V gene, CDR3 protein.

j_call: TRBJ2-3; cdr3_length: 13; v_call: TRBV4-1; cdr3_aa: CASSQGLADTQYF
j_call: TRBJ2-7; cdr3_length: 15; v_call: TRBV9; cdr3_aa: CASSVDGRGYYEQYF
j_call: TRBJ2-7; cdr3_length: 17; v_call: TRBV10-3; cdr3_aa: CAIRLGTSGDRSYEQYF
j_call: TRBJ2-7; cdr3_length: 16; v_call: TRBV6-6; cdr3_aa: CASLAGGGERAHEQYF
j_call: TRBJ2-1; cdr3_length: 14; v_call: TRBV6-5; cdr3_aa: CASSSSPSYNEQFF
j_call: TRBJ2-7; cdr3_length: 16; v_call: TRBV9; cdr3_aa: CASSVGAGYTSYEQYF
j_call: TRBJ2-7; cdr3_length: 14; v_call: TRBV7-6; cdr3_aa: CASSKSLAAYEQYF
j_call: TRBJ2-5; cdr3_length: 15; v_call: TRBV7-7; cdr3_aa: CASSLAGGYQETQYF
j_call: TRBJ2-7; cdr3_length: 15; v_call: TRBV6-1; cdr3_aa: CASSEEGDVFYEQYF
j_call: TRBJ2-7; cdr3_length: 14; v_call: TRBV5-1; cdr3_aa: CASSLEDRGHEQYF
j_call: TRBJ1-1; cdr3_length: 14; v_call: TRBV6-1; cdr3_aa: CASSVGQVNAEAFF